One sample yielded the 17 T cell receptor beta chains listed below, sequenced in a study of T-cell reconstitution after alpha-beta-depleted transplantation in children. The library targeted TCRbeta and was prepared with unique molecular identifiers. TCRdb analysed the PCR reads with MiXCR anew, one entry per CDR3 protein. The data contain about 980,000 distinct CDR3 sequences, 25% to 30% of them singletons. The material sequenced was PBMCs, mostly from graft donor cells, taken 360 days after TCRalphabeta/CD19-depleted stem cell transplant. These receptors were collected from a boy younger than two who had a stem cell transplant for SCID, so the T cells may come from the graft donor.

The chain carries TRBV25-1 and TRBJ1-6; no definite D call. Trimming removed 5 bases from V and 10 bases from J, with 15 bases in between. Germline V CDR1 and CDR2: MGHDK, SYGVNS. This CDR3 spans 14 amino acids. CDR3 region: CASSFWERGSPLHF. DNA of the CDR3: TGTGCCAGCAGTTTCTGGGAGCGAGGGTCACCCCTCCACTTT.

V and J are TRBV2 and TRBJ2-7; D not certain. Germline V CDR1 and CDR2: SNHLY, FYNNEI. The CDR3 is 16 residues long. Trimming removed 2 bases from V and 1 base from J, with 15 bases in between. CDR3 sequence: CASSERSLVTSYEQYF. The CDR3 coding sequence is TGTGCCAGCAGTGAAAGGAGCCTCGTCACGTCCTACGAGCAGTACTTC.

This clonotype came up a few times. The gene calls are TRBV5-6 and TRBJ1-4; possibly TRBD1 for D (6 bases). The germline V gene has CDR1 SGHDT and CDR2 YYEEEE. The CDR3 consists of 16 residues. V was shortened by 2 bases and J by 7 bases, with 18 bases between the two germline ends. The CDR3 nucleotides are TGTGCCAGCAGCTTTGTACGGGCCGGAGGGGGTGAAAAACTGTTTTTT. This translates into CASSFVRAGGGEKLFF.

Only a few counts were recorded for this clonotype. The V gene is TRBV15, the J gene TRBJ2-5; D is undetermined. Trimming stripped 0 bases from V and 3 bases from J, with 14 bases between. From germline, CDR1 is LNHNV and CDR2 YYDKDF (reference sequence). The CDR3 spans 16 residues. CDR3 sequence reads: CATSREYSGRKETQYF. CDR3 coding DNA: TGTGCCACCAGCAGAGAATATAGTGGCAGAAAAGAGACCCAGTACTTC. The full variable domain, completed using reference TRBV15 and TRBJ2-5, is DAMVIQNPRYQVTQFGKPVTLSCSQTLNHNVMYWYQQKSSQAPKLLFHYYDKDFNNEADTPDNFQSRRPNTSFCFLDIRSPGLGDTAMYLCATSREYSGRKETQYFGPGTRLLVL.

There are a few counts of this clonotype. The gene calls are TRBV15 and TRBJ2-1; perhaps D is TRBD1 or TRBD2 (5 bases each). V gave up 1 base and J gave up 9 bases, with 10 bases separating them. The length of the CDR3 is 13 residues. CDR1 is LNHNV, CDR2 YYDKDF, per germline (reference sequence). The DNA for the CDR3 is TGTGCCACCAGCAGAGCCCGGGGCGGTGAGCAGTTCTTC. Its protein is CATSRARGGEQFF.

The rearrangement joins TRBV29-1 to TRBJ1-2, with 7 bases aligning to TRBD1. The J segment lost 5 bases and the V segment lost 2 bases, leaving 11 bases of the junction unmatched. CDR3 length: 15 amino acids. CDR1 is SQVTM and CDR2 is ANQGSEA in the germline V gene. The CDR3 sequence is CSVENRGPTPYGYTF. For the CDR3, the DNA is TGCAGCGTTGAAAATAGGGGGCCAACTCCGTATGGCTACACCTTC.

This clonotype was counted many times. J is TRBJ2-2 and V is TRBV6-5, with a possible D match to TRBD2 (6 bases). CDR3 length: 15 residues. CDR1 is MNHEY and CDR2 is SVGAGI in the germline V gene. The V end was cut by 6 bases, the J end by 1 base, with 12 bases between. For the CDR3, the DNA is TGTGCCAGCAGCCCGGGACTTTTGAACACCGGGGAGCTGTTTTTT. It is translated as CASSPGLLNTGELFF.

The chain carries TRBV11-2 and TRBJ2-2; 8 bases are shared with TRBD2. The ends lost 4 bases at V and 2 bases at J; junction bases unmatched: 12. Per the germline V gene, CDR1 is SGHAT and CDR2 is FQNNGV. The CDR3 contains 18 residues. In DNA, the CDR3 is TGTGCCAGCAGCTCCCGTCCGGGGGGGGCGGCTAACACCGGGGAGCTGTTTTTT. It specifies CASSSRPGGAANTGELFF. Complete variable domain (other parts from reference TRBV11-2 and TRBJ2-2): EAGVAQSPRYKIIEKRQSVAFWCNPISGHATLYWYQQILGQGPKLLIQFQNNGVVDDSQLPKDRFSAERLKGVDSTLKIQPAKLEDSAVYLCASSSRPGGAANTGELFFGEGSRLTVL.

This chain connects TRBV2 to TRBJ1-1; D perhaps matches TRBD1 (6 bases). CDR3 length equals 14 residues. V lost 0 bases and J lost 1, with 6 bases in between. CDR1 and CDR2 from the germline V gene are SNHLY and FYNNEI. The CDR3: CASSEADRNTEAFF. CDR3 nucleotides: TGTGCCAGCAGTGAAGCGGACAGGAACACTGAAGCTTTCTTT.

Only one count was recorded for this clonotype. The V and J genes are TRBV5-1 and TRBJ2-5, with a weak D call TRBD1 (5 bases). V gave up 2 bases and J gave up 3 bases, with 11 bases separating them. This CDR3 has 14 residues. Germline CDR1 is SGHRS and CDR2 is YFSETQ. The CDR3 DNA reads TGCGCCAGCAGCTTCGGACCAGGGAAAGAGACCCAGTACTTC. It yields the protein CASSFGPGKETQYF.

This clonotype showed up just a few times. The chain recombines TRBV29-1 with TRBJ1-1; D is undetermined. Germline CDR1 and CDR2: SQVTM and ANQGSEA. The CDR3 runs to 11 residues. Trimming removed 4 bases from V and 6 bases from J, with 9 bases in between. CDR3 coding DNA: TGCAGCGTTGTGGTCGGCCCTGAAGCTTTCTTT. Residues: CSVVVGPEAFF.

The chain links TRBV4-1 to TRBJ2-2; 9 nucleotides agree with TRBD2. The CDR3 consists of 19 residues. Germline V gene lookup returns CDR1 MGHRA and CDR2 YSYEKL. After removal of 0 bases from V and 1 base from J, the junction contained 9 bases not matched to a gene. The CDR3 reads CASSQDRLGAGGNTGELFF. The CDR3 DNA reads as TGCGCCAGCAGCCAAGATCGTTTAGGAGCGGGGGGGAACACCGGGGAGCTGTTTTTT.

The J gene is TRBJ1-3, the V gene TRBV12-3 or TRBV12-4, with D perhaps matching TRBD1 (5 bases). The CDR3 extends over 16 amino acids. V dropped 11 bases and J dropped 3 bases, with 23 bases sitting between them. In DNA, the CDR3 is TGTGCCTCCCAGTTGGGTGTGACAGCGGGTGGAAACACCATATATTTT. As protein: CASQLGVTAGGNTIYF.

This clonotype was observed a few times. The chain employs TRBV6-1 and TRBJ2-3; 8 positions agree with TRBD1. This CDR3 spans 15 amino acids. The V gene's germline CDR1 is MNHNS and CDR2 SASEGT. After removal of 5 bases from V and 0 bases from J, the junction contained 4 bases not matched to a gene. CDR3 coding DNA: TGTGCCAGCAGTCAGACAGGGGTTAGCACAGATACGCAGTATTTT. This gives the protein CASSQTGVSTDTQYF.

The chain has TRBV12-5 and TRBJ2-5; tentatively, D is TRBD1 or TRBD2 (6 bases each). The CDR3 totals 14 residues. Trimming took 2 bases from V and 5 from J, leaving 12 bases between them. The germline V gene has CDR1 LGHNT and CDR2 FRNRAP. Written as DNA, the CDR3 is TGTGCTAGTGGTTTGCCCGGGGGCGCGGAGACCCAGTACTTC. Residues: CASGLPGGAETQYF.

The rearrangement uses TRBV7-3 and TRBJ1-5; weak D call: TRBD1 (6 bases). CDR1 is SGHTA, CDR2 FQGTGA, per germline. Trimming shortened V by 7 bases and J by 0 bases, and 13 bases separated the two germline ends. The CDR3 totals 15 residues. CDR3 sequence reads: CASISRGYSNQPQHF. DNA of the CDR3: TGTGCCAGCATCTCAAGGGGGTATAGCAATCAGCCCCAGCATTTT.

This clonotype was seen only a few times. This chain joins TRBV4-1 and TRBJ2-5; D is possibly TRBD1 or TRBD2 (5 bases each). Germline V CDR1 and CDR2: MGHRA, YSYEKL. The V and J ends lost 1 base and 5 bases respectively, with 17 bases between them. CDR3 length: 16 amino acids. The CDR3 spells CASSQVQRGVGETQYF. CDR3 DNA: TGCGCCAGCAGCCAAGTCCAGCGAGGGGTTGGGGAGACCCAGTACTTC.